The 17 T cell receptor beta chains reported below all come from one sample, sequenced in a study of T cell repertoires in cytomegalovirus infection. Each CDR3 protein is one row after TCRdb ran MiXCR on the reads. The profile shows hundreds of thousands of distinct CDR3 sequences, more than 30% of them singletons. The antigens for these receptors are not known. The sequences come from cultured PBMCs, collected from culture after CMV antigen stimulation. The receptor source for this set is a human donor in good health (CMV status not recorded). Some clones in this sample may be carry-over from other donors' samples.

This clonotype was counted a few times. This rearrangement joins TRBV11-2 to TRBJ2-7; 11 nucleotides line up with TRBD2. This CDR3 is built from 15 residues. Germline V lookup: CDR1 SGHAT, CDR2 FQNNGV. Losses at the gene ends were 5 bases for V and 0 bases for J; bases not matched to a gene: 3. This CDR3 is CASSPGLAASYEQYF. CDR3 DNA: TGTGCCAGCAGCCCGGGACTAGCGGCCTCCTACGAGCAGTACTTC.

The sample holds one count of this clonotype. This may come from a read error, since a much larger clone is one base off. The chain couples TRBV7-2 to TRBJ2-5, with a possible D match to TRBD2 (6 bases). Germline V gives CDR1 SGHTA, CDR2 FQGNSA. The CDR3 covers 16 residues. The ends were cut back, 1 base at V and 7 bases at J, with 19 bases in the middle. DNA of the CDR3: TGTGCCAGCAGCTTAGGGATAGCGGACAATGGGGGGACCCAGTACTTC. It yields the protein CASSLGIADNGGTQYF.

V is TRBV11-2 and J is TRBJ2-1; maybe TRBD2 (6 bases). CDR3 length: 14 amino acids. The ends were cut back, 6 bases at V and 7 bases at J, with 16 bases in the middle. Germline CDR1 is SGHAT and CDR2 is FQNNGV. CDR3 sequence reads: CASRFLRDFNEQFF. CDR3 nucleotide sequence: TGTGCCAGCAGATTCCTGCGGGATTTTAATGAGCAGTTCTTC.

This clonotype was counted a few times. The chain couples TRBV7-2 to TRBJ2-4, with 7 bases aligning to TRBD2. Looked up from germline, CDR1 is SGHTA and CDR2 is FQGNSA. The J segment lost 9 bases and the V segment lost 5 bases, leaving 10 bases of the junction unmatched. This CDR3 is built from 14 residues. CDR3 residues: CASSPLGREVIQYF. DNA for the CDR3: TGTGCCAGCAGCCCCCTAGGGAGGGAGGTCATTCAGTACTTC.

This clonotype was recorded a few times. The V call is TRBV5-4, the J call TRBJ2-1; a possible D gene is TRBD2 (5 bases). V lost 4 bases and J 9 bases, leaving 11 bases between the germline ends. The CDR3 sequence is 12 residues long. The V gene's germline CDR1 is SGHNT and CDR2 YYREEE (reference sequence). In nucleotides, the CDR3 is TGTGCCAGCAGCCACGGGGTTGGTGAGCAGTTCTTC. Encoded protein: CASSHGVGEQFF.

The sample holds a few counts of this clonotype. V is TRBV27 and J is TRBJ2-5; D call uncertain. CDR3 length: 14 amino acids. Trimming cost V 8 bases and J 2 bases, with 15 bases left between them. Germline V CDR1 and CDR2: MNHEY, SMNVEV (reference sequence). In DNA, the CDR3 is TGTGCCAGCTCCCCGCGGTGGGTACAAGAGACCCAGTACTTC. It encodes CASSPRWVQETQYF.

V usage is TRBV4-1 and J usage is TRBJ2-2; 10 bases map to TRBD2. Germline-derived CDR1 and CDR2 are MGHRA and YSYEKL. CDR3 length: 16 amino acids. The ends lost 6 bases at V and 5 bases at J; junction bases unmatched: 9. CDR3 nucleotides: TGCGCCAGCAGGTCGCTAGCGGGAGCCCTGACCGGGGAGCTGTTTTTT. Amino acid sequence: CASRSLAGALTGELFF.

This clonotype was counted only a few times. This CDR3 reads CASSPTSGISYEQYF. The CDR3 DNA reads as TGTGCCAGCAGTCCGACTAGCGGAATTTCCTACGAGCAGTACTTC. The chain uses TRBV7-2 and TRBJ2-7; 9 bases agree with TRBD2. CDR3 size: 15 residues. Trimming at V came to 6 bases and at J to 1 base, leaving 7 bases not matched to a gene. The V gene's germline CDR1 is SGHTA and CDR2 FQGNSA.

The V call is TRBV7-2, the J call TRBJ2-2; the D gene is possibly TRBD2 (6 bases). This CDR3 region has 15 residues. Trimming left V 2 bases short and J 3 bases short, with 10 bases between. Per germline, CDR1 SGHTA and CDR2 FQGNSA. Here the CDR3 reads CASSLSRDYTGELFF. The DNA for the CDR3 is TGTGCCAGCAGCTTAAGTAGGGACTACACCGGGGAGCTGTTTTTT.

This clonotype was picked up many times. The chain has TRBV7-2 and TRBJ2-1, with 13 bases identical to TRBD2. The CDR3 extends over 15 amino acids. Germline V lookup: CDR1 SGHTA, CDR2 FQGNSA. V trimming: 6 bases; J trimming: 8 bases; junction bases outside the gene matches: 7. Written as DNA, the CDR3 is TGTGCCAGCAGTCGGACTAGCGGGAGTCTCGATGAGCAGTTCTTC. Its protein is CASSRTSGSLDEQFF.

The chain uses TRBV7-2 and TRBJ1-1; D uncertain. CDR1 is SGHTA and CDR2 is FQGNSA in the germline V gene. Trimming removed 3 bases from V and 1 base from J, with 6 bases in between. CDR3 length equals 13 residues. CDR3 in DNA: TGTGCCAGCAGCTTCATCAGGAACACTGAAGCTTTCTTT. This gives the protein CASSFIRNTEAFF.

The chain has TRBV19 and TRBJ2-1; 13 bases align to TRBD2. The CDR3 runs 15 residues. Germline loops: CDR1 LNHDA, CDR2 SQIVND (reference sequence). V trimming: 4 bases; J trimming: 8 bases; junction bases outside the gene matches: 5. The CDR3 bases are TGTGCCAGTAGTAAGACTAGCGGGAGGTCAGATGAGCAGTTCTTC. Residues: CASSKTSGRSDEQFF.

The rearrangement joins TRBV11-3 to TRBJ2-1; D may match TRBD1 or TRBD2 (5 bases each). Germline CDR1 and CDR2: SGHNT and YENEEA. With 3 bases removed from V and 7 bases from J, the gap between germline ends came to 10 bases. CDR3 length equals 13 residues. CDR3 DNA sequence: TGTGCCAGCAGCTTGGGGACGGGGAATGAGCAGTTCTTC. This encodes CASSLGTGNEQFF.

The chain joins TRBV7-2 to TRBJ1-1, with D perhaps TRBD1 (6 bases). V was shortened by 5 bases and J by 3 bases, with 13 bases between the two germline ends. The CDR3 is made up of 14 amino acids. Per the germline V gene, CDR1 is SGHTA and CDR2 is FQGNSA. The CDR3 DNA is TGTGCCAGCAGCACGACAGGTCTTTACACTGAAGCTTTCTTT. It codes for CASSTTGLYTEAFF.

The V call is TRBV7-6, the J call TRBJ2-2; no reliable D call. Germline V CDR1 and CDR2: SGHVS, FNYEAQ. V lost 3 bases, J lost 0 bases, and 11 bases lay in between. The CDR3 runs 16 residues. The CDR3 protein is CASSLTGPPNTGELFF. The CDR3 DNA is TGTGCCAGCAGCTTGACCGGGCCCCCGAACACCGGGGAGCTGTTTTTT.

The CDR3 here is CASSMAQGAHEQFF. In nucleotides, the CDR3 is TGTGCCAGCAGCATGGCCCAGGGGGCTCATGAGCAGTTCTTC. This chain joins TRBV5-4 and TRBJ2-1; the match to TRBD1 covers 8 bases. With V trimmed by 4 bases and J by 8 bases, 8 bases remained unmatched. There are 14 residues in the CDR3. Germline V gives CDR1 SGHNT, CDR2 YYREEE (reference sequence). The full variable domain, in which reference TRBV5-4 and TRBJ2-1 provide the parts outside the CDR3, is ETGVTQSPTHLIKTRGQQVTLRCSSQSGHNTVSWYQQALGQGPQFIFQYYREEENGRGNFPPRFSGLQFPNYSSELNVNALELDDSALYLCASSMAQGAHEQFFGPGTRLTVL.

The chain couples TRBV6-2 or TRBV6-3 to TRBJ2-7; no clear D. Germline V CDR1 and CDR2: MNHEY, SVGEGT. The CDR3 runs 13 residues. The V and J ends lost 2 bases and 4 bases respectively, with 9 bases between them. This CDR3 reads CASSYPPGYEQYF. The CDR3 DNA reads as TGTGCCAGCAGTTACCCCCCCGGGTACGAGCAGTACTTC.